These 27 T cell receptor beta chains were all obtained from the same sample, sequenced in a study of regulatory T cells in long-lasting Graves disease. Arm-PCR of CDR3 regions and iRepertoire HTBI primers were used to build TCR beta libraries. Using its own MiXCR run on the multiplex PCR reads, TCRdb lists one record per CDR3 protein. The sample includes under 700,000 distinct CDR3 sequences, roughly 16% of them seen just once. The time point was: newly diagnosed GD, antithyroid drugs for less than 3 months. Extracted PBMC RNA gave rise to the TCR library. The sample also formed part of further work on T cells in Graves' hyperthyroidism and ophthalmopathy.

Sequenced here: peripheral blood mononuclear cells (PBMCs), sampled at new diagnosis, from a patient treated with antithyroid drugs. The receptor source for this set is a woman aged 35 to 59 with Graves disease.

This clonotype was recorded a few times. This sequence joins TRBV12-3 or TRBV12-4 and TRBJ2-4; D might be TRBD2 (6 bases). V lost 2 bases, J lost 1 base, and 9 bases lay in between. CDR3 size: 15 residues. CDR3 sequence: CASSLSGGAKNIQYF. CDR3 DNA: TGTGCCAGCAGTTTAAGTGGAGGGGCCAAAAACATTCAGTACTTC.

This clonotype was picked up many times. The rearrangement uses TRBV2 and TRBJ1-1, with D maybe TRBD1 (6 bases). Germline V CDR1 and CDR2: SNHLY, FYNNEI. V lost 4 bases, J lost 1 base, and 10 bases lay in between. The CDR3 loop spans 14 amino acids. CDR3 bases: TGTGCCAGCAGTGTGGCAGGGGCGAACACTGAAGCTTTCTTT. Translation: CASSVAGANTEAFF. The variable domain in full, with the rest retrieved from reference TRBV2 and TRBJ1-1, is EPEVTQTPSHQVTQMGQEVILRCVPISNHLYFYWYRQILGQKVEFLVSFYNNEISEKSEIFDDQFSVERPDGSNFTLKIRSTKLEDSAMYFCASSVAGANTEAFFGQGTRLTVV.

The sample holds many counts of this clonotype. J is TRBJ2-7 and V is TRBV6-1, with D unclear. The germline V gene has CDR1 MNHNS and CDR2 SASEGT. V was shortened by 6 bases and J by 2 bases, with 11 bases between the two germline ends. This CDR3 is 13 amino acids long. DNA of the CDR3: TGTGCCAGCAGGCGGCTCCGCCCCTACGAGCAGTACTTC. Amino acids: CASRRLRPYEQYF.

Written as DNA, the CDR3 is TGTGCCAGCAGCTTATATTTACGGGGCGGTACCGATGGCTACACCTTC. Its protein is CASSLYLRGGTDGYTF. The J gene is TRBJ1-2, the V gene TRBV13, with D maybe TRBD1 (5 bases). The CDR3 is made up of 16 amino acids. From germline, CDR1 is PRHDT and CDR2 FYEKMQ (reference sequence). The V end lost 2 bases, the J end lost 6 bases, and 19 bases lay between the germline ends.

This clonotype has a count of ten or more. The chain has TRBV7-2 and TRBJ2-7; D gene uncertain. In germline, CDR1 is SGHTA, CDR2 FQGNSA. Trimming removed 6 bases at V and 2 bases at J, with 20 bases between. The CDR3 totals 16 residues. In DNA form, the CDR3 reads TGTGCCAGCAGGACCCACAGTGTTGATCCCCCCTACGAGCAGTACTTC. It specifies CASRTHSVDPPYEQYF.

This clonotype was counted many times. The V gene is TRBV28, the J gene TRBJ1-2, with 8 bases fitting TRBD1. This CDR3 is built from 14 residues. CDR1 and CDR2 (germline): MDHEN, SYDVKM. The J segment lost 6 bases and the V segment lost 3 bases, leaving 6 bases of the junction unmatched. CDR3 sequence reads: CASSFLDRDNGYTF. CDR3 sequence (DNA): TGTGCCAGCAGTTTCTTGGACAGGGATAATGGCTACACCTTC.

The chain combines TRBV30 with TRBJ1-1, with D uncertain. V dropped 4 bases and J dropped 4 bases, with 13 bases sitting between them. This CDR3 region has 13 residues. CDR1 and CDR2 (germline): GTSNPN, SVGIG (reference sequence). DNA for the CDR3: TGTGCCTGGAAACCAGACCATGTCACTGAAGCTTTCTTT. Its translation: CAWKPDHVTEAFF.

In the case of this clonotype: With a much larger clone just one base away, this may be a read error. The rearrangement joins TRBV7-9 to TRBJ1-2; D perhaps matches TRBD1 (5 bases). V lost 5 bases and J 4 bases, leaving 11 bases between the germline ends. The germline V gene encodes CDR1 SEHNR and CDR2 FQNEAQ (reference sequence). The CDR3 extends over 13 amino acids. CDR3 loop: CASSTWTLYGYTF. CDR3 nucleotide sequence: TGTGCCAGCAGCACATGGACACTCTATGGCTACACCTTC.

This clonotype was seen repeatedly, ten times or more. The gene calls are TRBV30 and TRBJ1-1; 9 nucleotides match TRBD1. Trimming cost V 6 bases and J 1 base; bases outside gene matches: 3. The CDR3 runs 13 residues. Germline V gives CDR1 GTSNPN, CDR2 SVGIG (reference sequence). CDR3 nucleotides: TGTGCCTGCCGACAGGGGGGGAACACTGAAGCTTTCTTT. Its protein product is CACRQGGNTEAFF.

This clonotype was observed a handful of times. V and J are TRBV2 and TRBJ2-3; D is undetermined. The CDR3 is 13 residues long. Germline V gene lookup returns CDR1 SNHLY and CDR2 FYNNEI. Trimming removed 8 bases at V and 3 bases at J, with 12 bases between. This CDR3 is CASVREETDTQYF. CDR3 nucleotide sequence: TGTGCCAGCGTTAGGGAAGAAACAGATACGCAGTATTTT.

This clonotype occurred many times. The V call is TRBV12-3 or TRBV12-4, the J call TRBJ1-1; no firm D call. Trimming took off 1 base at V and 2 bases at J, with 5 bases between the two ends. The CDR3 loop spans 13 amino acids. In DNA, the CDR3 is TGTGCCAGCAGTTTAGGCCACAACACTGAAGCTTTCTTT. Encoded protein: CASSLGHNTEAFF.

This clonotype has ten or more counts. This rearrangement joins TRBV20-1 to TRBJ1-2; D possibly corresponds to TRBD1 (6 bases). Germline V CDR1 and CDR2: DFQATT, SNEGSKA (reference sequence). The CDR3 sequence is 16 residues long. V was cut by 0 bases and J by 2 bases, with 16 bases left in between. The CDR3 bases are TGCAGTGCTAGAGATTATGCCCGGCAGGGGAACTATGGCTACACCTTC. Protein: CSARDYARQGNYGYTF.

The chain employs TRBV5-1 and TRBJ1-2; the D gene is possibly TRBD1 (6 bases). V was pared by 0 bases and J by 4 bases, with 13 bases between. Germline CDR1 reads SGHRS; CDR2 reads YFSETQ. The CDR3 runs 15 residues. The CDR3 loop is CASSLAGGQGYGYTF. In DNA, the CDR3 is TGCGCCAGCAGCTTGGCCGGGGGCCAGGGCTATGGCTACACCTTC.

This clonotype has a count of ten or more. The CDR3 sequence: CASGNRGVKTQYF. CDR3 coding DNA: TGTGCCAGCGGAAACAGGGGGGTAAAGACCCAGTACTTC. V is TRBV12-3 or TRBV12-4 and J is TRBJ2-5, with TRBD1 matching 8 bases. The CDR3 has 13 amino acids. The trim removed 8 bases at V and 6 bases at J, leaving 8 bases unmatched.

The V and J genes are TRBV20-1 and TRBJ2-3; 14 bases line up with TRBD2. This CDR3 is 16 amino acids long. The J segment lost 4 bases and the V segment lost 3 bases, leaving 6 bases of the junction unmatched. The V gene's germline CDR1 is DFQATT and CDR2 SNEGSKA (reference sequence). This CDR3 reads CSASFGLAGGADTQYF. CDR3 nucleotide sequence: TGCAGTGCTAGCTTCGGACTAGCGGGGGGCGCAGATACGCAGTATTTT.

This clonotype came up many times. The rearrangement links TRBV11-1 to TRBJ2-3, with TRBD2 matching over 11 bases. The length of the CDR3 is 15 residues. Unmatched junction bases numbered 5, after V lost 3 bases and J lost 6 bases. Germline V CDR1 and CDR2: SGHAT, FQDESV (reference sequence). CDR3 DNA: TGTGCCAGCAGCTTCGGGACTAGCGGTGCGGATACGCAGTATTTT. Translating gives CASSFGTSGADTQYF. The variable domain in full, completed from reference TRBV11-1 and TRBJ2-3, reads EAEVAQSPRYKITEKSQAVAFWCDPISGHATLYWYRQILGQGPELLVQFQDESVVDDSQLPKDRFSAERLKGVDSTLKIQPAELGDSAMYLCASSFGTSGADTQYFGPGTRLTVL.

This clonotype was recorded a few times. CDR3 nucleotides: TGTGCCAGCAGGCCGACAGGGGGGTCGGGTTTGTCTGAAGCTTTCTTT. Translated: CASRPTGGSGLSEAFF. The chain recombines TRBV12-3 or TRBV12-4 with TRBJ1-1; 9 positions agree with TRBD1. Germline trimming cut 6 bases from V and 6 bases from J; bases unmatched to any gene: 14. The CDR3 is 16 amino acids.

Only a few counts were recorded for this clonotype. The J gene is TRBJ2-7, the V gene TRBV5-4, with D perhaps matching TRBD2 (7 bases). The CDR3 extends over 16 amino acids. CDR1 SGHNT and CDR2 YYREEE come from the germline V gene (reference sequence). The ends were cut back, 4 bases at V and 7 bases at J, with 24 bases in the middle. CDR3 DNA: TGTGCCAGCAGCGGCGACGGGCGGGGGCCCCAATATGAGCAGTACTTC. It translates to CASSGDGRGPQYEQYF.

This clonotype was seen a handful of times. This chain uses TRBV20-1 with TRBJ2-1; the match to TRBD2 covers 10 bases. V shed 1 base and J 2 bases; nucleotides not matched to a gene: 5. This CDR3 has 16 residues. From germline, CDR1 is DFQATT and CDR2 SNEGSKA (reference sequence). The CDR3 DNA sequence: TGCAGTGCTAGAGGGCCAGCGGGGGGGCCCTACAATGAGCAGTTCTTC. It yields the protein CSARGPAGGPYNEQFF.

This chain uses TRBV5-4 with TRBJ2-3; 12 bases are a match to TRBD2. The junction had 7 bases not matched to a gene; V was cut back by 4 bases and J by 7 bases. The CDR3 is made up of 15 amino acids. Germline V gene sequence: CDR1 SGHNT, CDR2 YYREEE (reference sequence). The DNA of the CDR3 is TGTGCCAGCAGCATCTTGACTAGCGGGGGTTATACGCAGTATTTT. Its translation is CASSILTSGGYTQYF.

A remark on this clonotype: A far larger clone is only one base removed, so a read error is likely. The rearrangement uses TRBV7-9 and TRBJ2-7, with D hard to call. The CDR3 sequence is 11 residues long. Per the germline V gene, CDR1 is SEHNR and CDR2 is FQNEAQ (reference sequence). The V gene lost 6 bases and the J gene lost 7 bases, with 10 bases spanning the gap. Here the CDR3 reads CASSPDNEQYF. CDR3 bases: TGTGCCAGCAGTCCCGACAATGAGCAGTACTTC.

This clonotype was detected a few times. The CDR3 DNA sequence: TGCGCCAGCAGCCAAGGGACAGGGAGAGGCTACACCTTC. This sequence encodes CASSQGTGRGYTF. The chain is built from TRBV4-1 and TRBJ1-2; 8 positions match TRBD1. V dropped 1 base and J dropped 8; count of bases not matched to a gene: 3. Germline CDR1 MGHRA, CDR2 YSYEKL. The CDR3 sequence is 13 residues long.

This clonotype was counted once. One junction end disagrees with the germline gene, perhaps due to a read error. V is TRBV7-8 and J is TRBJ2-3; TRBD2 aligns across 13 bases. There are 16 residues in the CDR3. Germline CDR1 is SGHVS and CDR2 is FQNEAQ. This CDR3 is CASSIATGTSGVTQYF. The CDR3 DNA follows: TGTGCCAGCAGCATAGCTACCGGGACTAGCGGGGTCACGCAGTATTTT.

This clonotype showed up many times. The CDR3 loop reads CASSARTSGTYNEQFF. The CDR3 DNA reads as TGCGCCAGCAGCGCTCGGACTAGCGGAACCTACAATGAGCAGTTCTTC. V gene TRBV5-1 combines with J gene TRBJ2-1, with TRBD2 identical over 10 bases. This CDR3 has 16 residues. Trimming cost V 4 bases and J 2 bases; bases outside gene matches: 6. Germline V CDR1 and CDR2: SGHRS, YFSETQ.

Note on this clonotype: A read error may produce the germline difference seen at one junction end. V usage is TRBV2 and J usage is TRBJ2-1, with TRBD2 identical over 11 bases. This CDR3 has 15 residues. Germline V gene data show CDR1 as SNHLY and CDR2 as FYNNEI. The CDR3 sequence: CASSPTSGGYNERFF. The CDR3 DNA reads as TGTGCCAGCAGCCCAACTAGCGGGGGATACAATGAGCGGTTCTTC.

The chain uses TRBV5-6 and TRBJ2-1; TRBD2 might be the D (5 bases). V lost 6 bases, J lost 1 base, and 8 bases lay in between. The length of the CDR3 is 13 residues. Germline V CDR1 and CDR2: SGHDT, YYEEEE. In DNA, the CDR3 is TGTGCCAGCAAGTGGAGGTCCTACAATGAGCAGTTCTTC. Translated: CASKWRSYNEQFF.

The gene calls are TRBV7-8 and TRBJ2-4, with D maybe TRBD1 (7 bases). CDR1 is SGHVS and CDR2 is FQNEAQ in the germline V gene. There are 15 residues in the CDR3. The ends were cut back, 5 bases at V and 8 bases at J, with 19 bases in the middle. CDR3 sequence (DNA): TGTGCCAGCAGCACTAGACAGGGACTGCTAGACATTCAGTACTTC. Its protein is CASSTRQGLLDIQYF.